A single sample gave rise to the 5 T cell receptor beta chains below, sequenced in a study of shared clonotypes between healthy human individuals. Repertoires were generated with immunoSEQ multiplex PCR, while TCRdb's copy carries only in-frame clones and drops some. The sample contains 500,000 or so clones, roughly 95% of which appear only once. Sequencing was carried out using naive CD4+ T cells sorted from blood. Subset in this sample: CD45RA+ positively selected. The receptor set was obtained from a woman younger than 45 in good health.

The V gene is TRBV5-1, the J gene TRBJ2-1, with 12 bases fitting TRBD2. Germline V gives CDR1 SGHRS, CDR2 YFSETQ. The V segment lost 3 bases and the J segment 6 bases; nucleotides outside the gene matches: 7. The CDR3 runs 16 residues. Written as DNA, the CDR3 is TGCGCCAGCAGCTGGGGACTAGCGGGCCCAAGCAATGAGCAGTTCTTC. Translated: CASSWGLAGPSNEQFF.

This clone showed up just a few times. The genes are TRBV28 and TRBJ1-1; D unclear. V was cut by 6 bases and J by 8 bases, with 13 bases left in between. CDR3 length equals 12 residues. The germline gives CDR1 MDHEN, CDR2 SYDVKM. The CDR3 is CASSTNWNEAFF. In DNA, the CDR3 is TGTGCCAGCAGCACCAATTGGAACGAAGCTTTCTTT. Based on the CDR3 plus reference TRBV28 and TRBJ1-1, the full variable domain is DVKVTQSSRYLVKRTGEKVFLECVQDMDHENMFWYRQDPGLGLRLIYFSYDVKMKEKGDIPEGYSVSREKKERFSLILESASTNQTSMYLCASSTNWNEAFFGQGTRLTVV.

The rearrangement uses TRBV10-3 and TRBJ2-3; 14 bases fit TRBD2. After removal of 7 bases from V and 3 bases from J, the junction contained 3 bases not matched to a gene. Germline V gene data show CDR1 as ENHRY and CDR2 as SYGVKD. The CDR3 length is 15 residues. DNA of the CDR3: TGTGCCATCACTGGGACTAGCGGGAGAACAGATACGCAGTATTTT. Its translation is CAITGTSGRTDTQYF.

The V and J genes are TRBV7-2 and TRBJ1-2; D call uncertain. Germline values: CDR1 SGHTA, CDR2 FQGNSA. Trimming removed 2 bases from V and 1 base from J, with 5 bases in between. CDR3 size: 13 residues. CDR3 sequence (DNA): TGTGCCAGCAGCTTATTGGGTAACTATGGCTACACCTTC. As protein: CASSLLGNYGYTF.

This clone was seen once. The chain carries TRBV11-2 and TRBJ2-1; 8 bases are a match to TRBD1. Germline CDR1 SGHAT, CDR2 FQNNGV. The CDR3 is made up of 12 amino acids. Trimming took 4 bases from V and 7 from J; bases not matched to a gene: 0. CDR3 sequence (DNA): TGTGCCAGCAGCTGGACAGGGAATGAGCAGTTCTTC. This codes for CASSWTGNEQFF.